This T cell receptor (beta chain) was sequenced during a study of cytomegalovirus exposure and HLA in healthy donors. For this clone: Its antigen is undetermined.

It was with 60 Vbeta and 13 Jbeta primers that the PCR ran. Profiled with immunoSEQ multiplex PCR; TCRdb holds only in-frame clones, not every one. The top ten hold over 2.5% of the sample, which has under 150,000 clones, roughly 80% seen once. V was trimmed by 3 bases and J by 7 bases, leaving 12 bases between them. The CDR3 contains 14 residues. Germline lookup yields CDR1 MNHEY and CDR2 SMNVEV (reference sequence). Study outcomes and limitations: The study designated some 180 TCR beta chains cytomegalovirus-associated. A later analysis reportedly found fewer N-insertions in an Asian-associated ancestry cluster than the roughly 670-donor mean. Among the sequence variants, a highly shared cluster was likely an artifact of sequencing. In a later analysis, V- and J-gene trimming of beta chains associated with a DCLRE1C missense variant, replicated independently.

The clonotype was recovered from a man aged 40-55 years in good health and CMV-seropositive. The chain is built from TRBV27 and TRBJ2-2; D is possibly TRBD1 (6 bases). Sample: PBMCs. CDR3 region: CASSFSQGVGELFF. In nucleotides, the CDR3 is TGTGCCAGCAGTTTCTCACAGGGAGTCGGGGAGCTGTTTTTT.